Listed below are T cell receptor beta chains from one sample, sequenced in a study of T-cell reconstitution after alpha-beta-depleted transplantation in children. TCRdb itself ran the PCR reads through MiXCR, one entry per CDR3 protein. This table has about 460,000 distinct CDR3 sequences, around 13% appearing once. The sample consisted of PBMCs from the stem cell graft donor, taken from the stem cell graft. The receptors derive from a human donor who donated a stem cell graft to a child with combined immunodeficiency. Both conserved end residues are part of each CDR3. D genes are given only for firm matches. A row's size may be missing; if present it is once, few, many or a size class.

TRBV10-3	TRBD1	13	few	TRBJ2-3	CAIRTGGVDTQYF	TGTGCCATCAGGACAGGGGGCGTAGATACGCAGTATTTT
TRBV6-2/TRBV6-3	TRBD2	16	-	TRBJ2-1	CASSYSLTSGPYEQFF	TGTGCCAGCAGTTACTCTCTGACTAGCGGGCCCTATGAGCAGTTCTTC
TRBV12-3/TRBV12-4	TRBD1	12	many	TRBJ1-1	CASSQPQGAAFF	TGTGCCAGCAGTCAACCGCAGGGGGCCGCTTTCTTT
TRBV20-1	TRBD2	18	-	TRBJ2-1	CSARGPAGGILSYNEQFF	TGCAGTGCTAGAGGACCAGCGGGAGGGATTCTTTCCTACAATGAGCAGTTCTTC
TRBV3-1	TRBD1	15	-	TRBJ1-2	CASRRQQGFDYGYTF	TGTGCCAGCAGGAGACAACAGGGGTTTGACTATGGCTACACCTTC
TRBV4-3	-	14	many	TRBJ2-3	CASSLLVATDTQYF	TGCGCCAGCAGCCTACTAGTAGCCACAGATACGCAGTATTTT
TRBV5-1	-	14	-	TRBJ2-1	CASSPEGSYNEQFF	TGCGCCAGCAGCCCGGAGGGCTCCTACAATGAGCAGTTCTTC
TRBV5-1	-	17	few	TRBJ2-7	CASSLTGAQRVFYEQYF	TGCGCCAGCAGCTTGACAGGGGCTCAGCGGGTCTTTTACGAGCAGTACTTC
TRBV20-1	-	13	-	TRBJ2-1	CSARTGTPNEQFF	TGCAGTGCCAGAACCGGGACCCCAAATGAGCAGTTCTTC
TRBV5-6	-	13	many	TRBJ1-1	CASSLARGPEAFF	TGTGCCAGCAGCTTGGCCAGGGGCCCTGAAGCTTTCTTT
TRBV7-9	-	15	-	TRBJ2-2	CASHPVDRDTGELFF	TGTGCCAGCCATCCCGTGGACCGGGACACCGGGGAGCTGTTTTTT
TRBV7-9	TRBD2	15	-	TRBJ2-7	CASSLGGTSSYEQYF	TGTGCCAGCAGCTTGGGGGGGACTAGCAGCTACGAGCAGTACTTC
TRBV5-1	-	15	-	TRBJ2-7	CASSPQGGVAYEQYF	TGCGCCAGCAGCCCGCAGGGGGGCGTCGCCTACGAGCAGTACTTC
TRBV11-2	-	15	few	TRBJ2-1	CASSLDQYSYNEQFF	TGTGCCAGCAGCTTAGATCAGTACAGCTACAATGAGCAGTTCTTC
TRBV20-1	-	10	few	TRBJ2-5	CSAQGLFQYF	TGCAGTGCCCAGGGGTTGTTCCAGTACTTC
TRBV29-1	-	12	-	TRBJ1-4	CSVAANNEKLFF	TGCAGCGTTGCAGCGAATAATGAAAAACTGTTTTTT
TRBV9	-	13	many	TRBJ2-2	CASSQEVTGELFF	TGTGCCAGCAGCCAGGAGGTCACCGGGGAGCTGTTTTTT
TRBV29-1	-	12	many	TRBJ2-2	CSGGVSTGELFF	TGCAGCGGAGGAGTCAGCACCGGGGAGCTGTTTTTT
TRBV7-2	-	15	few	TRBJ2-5	CASSLVPGVSETQYF	TGTGCCAGCAGCTTAGTCCCAGGGGTATCAGAGACCCAGTACTTC
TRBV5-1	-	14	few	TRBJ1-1	CASSFGRGGTEAFF	TGCGCCAGCAGCTTTGGCAGGGGAGGTACTGAAGCTTTCTTT
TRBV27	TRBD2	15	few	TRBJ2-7	CASSLSPSGPYEQYF	TGTGCCAGCAGTTTATCGCCTAGCGGCCCCTACGAGCAGTACTTC
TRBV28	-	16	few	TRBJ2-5	CASSSREAGPQETQYF	TGTGCCAGCAGTTCTCGCGAGGCGGGGCCGCAAGAGACCCAGTACTTC
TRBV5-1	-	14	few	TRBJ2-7	CASSLAHTESEQYF	TGCGCCAGCAGCTTGGCTCATACGGAAAGCGAGCAGTACTTC
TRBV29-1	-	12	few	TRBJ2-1	CSVETGDYEQFF	TGCAGCGTTGAAACAGGGGACTATGAGCAGTTCTTC
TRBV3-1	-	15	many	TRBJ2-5	CASSQEGTPQETQYF	TGTGCCAGCAGCCAAGAAGGGACACCACAAGAGACCCAGTACTTC
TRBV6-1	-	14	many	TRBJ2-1	CASSPDSWNNEQFF	TGTGCCAGCAGCCCAGACAGTTGGAACAATGAGCAGTTCTTC
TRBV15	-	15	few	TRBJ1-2	CATSRDRAWGYGYTF	TGTGCCACCAGCAGAGACAGGGCTTGGGGCTATGGCTACACCTTC
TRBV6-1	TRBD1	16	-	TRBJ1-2	CASSRKGQGEFYGYTF	TGTGCCAGCAGTAGGAAGGGACAGGGGGAATTCTATGGCTACACCTTC
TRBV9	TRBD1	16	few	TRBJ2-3	CASSATGGRWPDTQYF	TGTGCCAGCAGCGCAACAGGGGGGCGTTGGCCAGATACGCAGTATTTT
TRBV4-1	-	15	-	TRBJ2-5	CASSQDGGRQETQYF	TGCGCCAGCAGCCAAGATGGAGGGAGACAAGAGACCCAGTACTTC
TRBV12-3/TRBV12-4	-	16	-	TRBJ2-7	CASSQRGGVWSYEQYF	TGTGCCAGCAGTCAACGTGGGGGAGTGTGGAGCTACGAGCAGTACTTC
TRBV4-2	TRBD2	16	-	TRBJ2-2	CASSVWIAGDTGELFF	TGTGCCAGCAGCGTATGGATAGCGGGGGACACCGGGGAGCTGTTTTTT
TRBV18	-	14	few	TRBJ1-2	CASSPGGFDYGYTF	TGTGCCAGCTCACCAGGGGGCTTTGACTATGGCTACACCTTC